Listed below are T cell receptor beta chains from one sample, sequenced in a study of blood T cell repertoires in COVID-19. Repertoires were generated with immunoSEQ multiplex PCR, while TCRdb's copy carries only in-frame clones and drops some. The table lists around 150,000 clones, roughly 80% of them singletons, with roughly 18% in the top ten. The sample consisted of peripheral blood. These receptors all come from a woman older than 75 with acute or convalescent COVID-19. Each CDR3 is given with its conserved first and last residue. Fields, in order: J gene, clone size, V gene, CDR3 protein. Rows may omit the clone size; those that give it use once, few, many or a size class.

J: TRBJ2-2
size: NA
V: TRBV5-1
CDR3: CASSGGLTTGELFF

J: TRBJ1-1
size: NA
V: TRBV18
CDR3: CASSPDRAAEAFF

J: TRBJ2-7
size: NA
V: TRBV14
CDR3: CASSWDSFYEQYF

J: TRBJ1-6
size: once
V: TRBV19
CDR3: CASSTTDRGSRNSPLHF

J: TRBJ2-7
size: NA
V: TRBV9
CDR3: CASSPLLGGGTGARTAYEQYF

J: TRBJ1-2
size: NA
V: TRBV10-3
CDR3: CATQGDDFGYTF

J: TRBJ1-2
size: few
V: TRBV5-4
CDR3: CASNLDRGYGYTF

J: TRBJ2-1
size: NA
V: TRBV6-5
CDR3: CASSVLIWNEQFF

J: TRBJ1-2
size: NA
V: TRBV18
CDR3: CASAPFQGADGGGYTF

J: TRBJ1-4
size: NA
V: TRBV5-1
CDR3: CASSLAVQGSEKLFF

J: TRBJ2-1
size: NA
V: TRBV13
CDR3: CASSIQGIEQFF

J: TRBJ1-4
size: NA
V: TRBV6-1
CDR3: CASSVGTGTPNEKLFF

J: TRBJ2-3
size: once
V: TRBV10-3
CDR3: CAISGQGADTQYF

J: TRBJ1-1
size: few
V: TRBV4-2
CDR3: CASSQDPNTEAFF

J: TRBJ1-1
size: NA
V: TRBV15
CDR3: CATSRDQGQNTEAFF

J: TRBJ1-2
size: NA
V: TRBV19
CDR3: CASSISGTDPYGYTF

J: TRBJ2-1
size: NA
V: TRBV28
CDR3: CASSLRQRDEQFF

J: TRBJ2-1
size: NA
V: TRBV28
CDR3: CASSFGSSGVFGSYNEQFF

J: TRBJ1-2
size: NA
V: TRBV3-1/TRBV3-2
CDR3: CASSRGVSSYGYTF

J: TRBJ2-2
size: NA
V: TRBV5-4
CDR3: CASSAPSGRAGPGELFF

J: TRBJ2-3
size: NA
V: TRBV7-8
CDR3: CASSPNTDTQYF

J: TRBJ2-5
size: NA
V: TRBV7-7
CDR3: CASSSPMPEVQETQYF

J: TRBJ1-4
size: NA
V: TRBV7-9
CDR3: CASSLIGGENEKLFF

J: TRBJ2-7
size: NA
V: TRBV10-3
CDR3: CAISESTASEQYF

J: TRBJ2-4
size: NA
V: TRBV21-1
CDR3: CASSKGTSGKAYKTKNIQYF

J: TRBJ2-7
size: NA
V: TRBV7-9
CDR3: CASSSGLAWNEGRTYF

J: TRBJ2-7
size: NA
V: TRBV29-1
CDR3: CSVSGTGAYEQYF

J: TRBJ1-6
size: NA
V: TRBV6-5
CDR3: CASGRVNNSPLHF

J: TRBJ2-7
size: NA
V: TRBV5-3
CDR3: CARRGRGNYEQYF

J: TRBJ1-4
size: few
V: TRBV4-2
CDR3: CASSHLGKLFF

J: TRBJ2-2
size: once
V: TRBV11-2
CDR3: CASSNPDRAPGELFF

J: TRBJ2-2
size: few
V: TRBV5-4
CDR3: CASSLGGLLNTGELFF

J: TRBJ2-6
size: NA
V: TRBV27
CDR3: CASRFNAGANVLTF

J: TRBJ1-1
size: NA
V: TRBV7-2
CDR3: CASRPGDSNTEAFF

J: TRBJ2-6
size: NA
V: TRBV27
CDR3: CASSLRRGFGANVLTF

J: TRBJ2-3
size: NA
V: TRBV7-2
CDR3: CASELRLAHTDTQYF

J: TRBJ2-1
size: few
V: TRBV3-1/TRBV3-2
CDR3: CASSQWTSDRDEQFF

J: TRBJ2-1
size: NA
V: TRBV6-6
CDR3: CASRSGRGGNEQFF

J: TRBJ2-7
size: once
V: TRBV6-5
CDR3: CASRSGTGSYEQYF

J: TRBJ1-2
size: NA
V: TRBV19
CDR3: CASSIGAGRSEGRYGYTF

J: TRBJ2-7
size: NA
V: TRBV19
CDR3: CASSVSATGSYEQYF

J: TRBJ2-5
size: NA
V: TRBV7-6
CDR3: CASSLNPGDQETQYF

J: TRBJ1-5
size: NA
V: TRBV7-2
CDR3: CASSLGVGRRLRGQPQHF

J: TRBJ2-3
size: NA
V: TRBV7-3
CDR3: CASSLTGASTDTQYF

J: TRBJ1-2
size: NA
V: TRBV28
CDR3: CASTQGIPLGAQDYGYTF

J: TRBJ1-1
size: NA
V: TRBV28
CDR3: CASSLSDRTTEAFF

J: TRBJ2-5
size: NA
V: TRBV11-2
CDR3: CASSLDFLFGTGGRGETQYF

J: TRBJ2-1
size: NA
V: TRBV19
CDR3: CASSGERGEYNEQFF

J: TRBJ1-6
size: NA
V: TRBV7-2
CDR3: CASSLDRTESGSPLHF

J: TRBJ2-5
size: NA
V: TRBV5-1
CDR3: CASSLFTPGGGLWETQYF

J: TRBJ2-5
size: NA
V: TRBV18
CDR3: CASSPEEETQYF

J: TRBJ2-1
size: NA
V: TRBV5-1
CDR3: CASSLPRTGPNEQFF

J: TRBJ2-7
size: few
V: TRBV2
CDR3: CASSGRSGPYEQYF

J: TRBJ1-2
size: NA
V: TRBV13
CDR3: CASSISRGLNYGYTF